The 10 T cell receptor beta chains below were found in one sample sequenced in a study of CD8+ T cells in alopecia areata. Regarding treatment: oral pan-JAK inhibitor, 5-10 mg twice daily. In each case, RNA was isolated and then reverse transcribed into cDNA as the sequencing template. Generated by immunoSEQ multiplex PCR, the TCRdb table keeps only in-frame clones and is missing some. This table holds 150,000 to 200,000 clones, under 80% found once. Sample: CD4+ T cells sorted from blood, taken at roughly week 49, from a patient treated with tofacitinib. The receptor set was obtained from a human donor with alopecia areata.

This clone was counted a few times. The CDR3 DNA is TGTGCCAGCAGCTTGGTCAGCGGTGGAGATGGCTACACCTTC. It encodes CASSLVSGGDGYTF. The chain recombines TRBV5-6 with TRBJ1-2; D gene ambiguous. V lost 0 bases to trimming and J lost 6 bases, with 12 bases between them. This CDR3 has 14 residues. Germline V gene lookup returns CDR1 SGHDT and CDR2 YYEEEE.

This clone was picked up a small number of times. The J gene is TRBJ1-2, the V gene TRBV29-1; D unresolved. The CDR3 length is 12 residues. The germline V and J ends were trimmed by 7 bases and 2 bases, with 11 bases remaining between them. Germline CDR1 is SQVTM and CDR2 is ANQGSEA. Here the CDR3 DNA reads TGCAGCGCGTCATCGAAAAACTATGGCTACACCTTC. As protein: CSASSKNYGYTF.

The CDR3 DNA follows: TGTGCCACCAGCAGAGTTGGGTTAGAGACCCAGTACTTC. Residues: CATSRVGLETQYF. This chain links TRBV15 with TRBJ2-5; D unclear. V lost 1 base and J 4 bases, leaving 7 bases between the germline ends. Per the germline V gene, CDR1 is LNHNV and CDR2 is YYDKDF (reference sequence). The CDR3 totals 13 residues.

The V and J genes are TRBV30 and TRBJ2-2; D is undetermined. Trimming cost V 3 bases and J 4 bases, with 12 bases left between them. Germline lookup yields CDR1 GTSNPN and CDR2 SVGIG (reference sequence). This CDR3 has 14 residues. The CDR3 is CAWRSGPSTGELFF. CDR3 sequence (DNA): TGTGCCTGGAGGTCCGGACCCTCCACCGGGGAGCTGTTTTTT.

The chain has TRBV7-2 and TRBJ1-2, with D unclear. Deletions cut 5 bases from V and 4 bases from J, with 8 bases between. Looked up from germline, CDR1 is SGHTA and CDR2 is FQGNSA. This CDR3 comprises 12 residues. In DNA form, the CDR3 reads TGTGCCAGCAGCCCGGGAGTCTATGGCTACACCTTC. This encodes CASSPGVYGYTF.

This clone appeared a few times. The chain links TRBV25-1 to TRBJ1-1, with 8 bases identical to TRBD1. Trimming took 6 bases from V and 4 from J; bases not matched to a gene: 7. The CDR3 consists of 14 residues. The V gene's germline CDR1 is MGHDK and CDR2 SYGVNS. The CDR3 bases are TGTGCCAGCAGATCAGGGGGCTTGGGCACTGAAGCTTTCTTT. It yields the protein CASRSGGLGTEAFF.

V usage is TRBV19 and J usage is TRBJ1-2; tentatively, D is TRBD1 (5 bases). V was shortened by 6 bases and J by 2 bases, with 22 bases between the two germline ends. The germline V gene has CDR1 LNHDA and CDR2 SQIVND (reference sequence). The CDR3 is 17 amino acids. CDR3 sequence (DNA): TGTGCCAGTAGCCAGGACCCGGGACGGCCGGAGAACTATGGCTACACCTTC. It translates to CASSQDPGRPENYGYTF. The variable domain in full, with the rest retrieved from reference TRBV19 and TRBJ1-2, is DGGITQSPKYLFRKEGQNVTLSCEQNLNHDAMYWYRQDPGQGLRLIYYSQIVNDFQKGDIAEGYSVSREKKESFPLTVTSAQKNPTAFYLCASSQDPGRPENYGYTFGSGTRLTVV.

The chain links TRBV7-2 to TRBJ2-3; 8 bases fit TRBD2. The ends lost 3 bases at V and 8 bases at J; junction bases unmatched: 10. The length of the CDR3 is 15 residues. CDR1 is SGHTA, CDR2 FQGNSA, per germline. Here the CDR3 DNA reads TGTGCCAGCAGCTTCAGTCCAGCGGGGGCGGGTACGCAGTATTTT. Translated: CASSFSPAGAGTQYF.

J is TRBJ1-6 and V is TRBV19; 7 nucleotides agree with TRBD1. V dropped 7 bases and J dropped 7; count of bases not matched to a gene: 1. Germline CDR1 LNHDA, CDR2 SQIVND (reference sequence). The length of the CDR3 is 12 residues. CDR3 in amino acids: CASTGQNSPLHF. CDR3 coding DNA: TGTGCCAGTACGGGACAGAATTCACCCCTCCACTTT.

This clone occurred a few times. This chain links TRBV6-6 with TRBJ2-7; D remains ambiguous. Germline CDR1 reads MNHNY; CDR2 reads SVGAGI (reference sequence). Trimming pared 7 bases from V and 5 bases from J, leaving 15 bases between. The CDR3 consists of 13 residues. The CDR3 protein is CASTRGEANEQYF. Here the CDR3 DNA reads TGTGCCAGCACCCGAGGAGAGGCCAACGAGCAGTACTTC.